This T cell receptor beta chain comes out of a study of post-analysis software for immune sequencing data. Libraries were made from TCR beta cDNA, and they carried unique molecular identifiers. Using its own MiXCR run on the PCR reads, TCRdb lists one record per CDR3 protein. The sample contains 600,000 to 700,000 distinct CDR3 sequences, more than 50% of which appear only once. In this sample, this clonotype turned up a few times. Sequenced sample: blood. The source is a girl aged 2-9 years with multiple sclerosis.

CDR3 nucleotides: TGCGCCAGCAGCTTCCGTCAGAAAGAGACCCAGTACTTC. Translation gives CASSFRQKETQYF. The chain has TRBV5-1 and TRBJ2-5; no clear D. With 2 bases removed from V and 3 bases from J, the gap between germline ends came to 8 bases. The germline gives CDR1 SGHRS, CDR2 YFSETQ. The CDR3 length is 13 residues.